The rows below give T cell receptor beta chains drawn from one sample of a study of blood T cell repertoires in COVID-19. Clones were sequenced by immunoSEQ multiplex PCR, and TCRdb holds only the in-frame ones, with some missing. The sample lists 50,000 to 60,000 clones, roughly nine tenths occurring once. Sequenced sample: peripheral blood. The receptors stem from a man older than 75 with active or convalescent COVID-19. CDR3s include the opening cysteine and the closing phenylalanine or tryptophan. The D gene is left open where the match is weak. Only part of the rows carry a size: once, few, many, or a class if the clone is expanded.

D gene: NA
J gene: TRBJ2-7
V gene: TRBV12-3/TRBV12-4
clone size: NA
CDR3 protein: CASSAVEGREQYF
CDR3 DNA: TGTGCCAGCAGTGCCGTGGAGGGGCGCGAGCAGTACTTC

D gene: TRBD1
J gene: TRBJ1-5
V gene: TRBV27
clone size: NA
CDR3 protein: CASSSQTGTRQPQHF
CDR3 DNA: TGTGCCAGCAGTTCCCAGACAGGGACGCGTCAGCCCCAGCATTTT

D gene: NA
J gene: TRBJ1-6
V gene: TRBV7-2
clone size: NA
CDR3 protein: CASSLGQAGGSPLHF
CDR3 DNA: TGTGCCAGCAGCTTAGGACAGGCTGGGGGTTCACCCCTCCACTTT

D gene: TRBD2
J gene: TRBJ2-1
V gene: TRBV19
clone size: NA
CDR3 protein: CASSPTSGGNEQFF
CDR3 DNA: TGTGCCAGTAGTCCGACTAGCGGGGGAAATGAGCAGTTCTTC

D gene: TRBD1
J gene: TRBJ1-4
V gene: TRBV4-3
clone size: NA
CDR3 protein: CASSQDMTGGEKLFF
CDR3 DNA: TGCGCCAGCAGCCAAGATATGACAGGGGGCGAAAAACTGTTTTTT

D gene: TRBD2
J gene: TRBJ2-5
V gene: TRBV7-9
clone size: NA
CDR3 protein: CASSLGLAAETQYF
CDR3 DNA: TGTGCCAGCAGCTTAGGACTAGCGGCAGAGACCCAGTACTTC

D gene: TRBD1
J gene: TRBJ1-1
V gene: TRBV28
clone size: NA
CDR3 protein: CAGSTGGLNTEAFF
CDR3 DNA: TGTGCCGGATCGACAGGGGGTTTGAACACTGAAGCTTTCTTT

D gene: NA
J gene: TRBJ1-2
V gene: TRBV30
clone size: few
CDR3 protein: CACSTGSYGYTF
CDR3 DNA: TGTGCCTGCAGTACGGGTTCCTATGGCTACACCTTC

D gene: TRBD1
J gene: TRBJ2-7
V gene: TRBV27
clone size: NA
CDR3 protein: CASSLSFPGQSSSYEQYF
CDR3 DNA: TGTGCCAGCAGTTTATCATTTCCGGGACAGTCTAGCTCCTACGAGCAGTACTTC

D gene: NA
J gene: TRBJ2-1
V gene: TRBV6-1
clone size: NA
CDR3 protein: CASGRIIYNEQFF
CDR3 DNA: TGTGCCAGCGGGAGAATAATATACAATGAGCAGTTCTTC

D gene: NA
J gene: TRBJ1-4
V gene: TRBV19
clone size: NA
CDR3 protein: CASSTQGGLTNEKLFF
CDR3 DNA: TGTGCCAGTAGTACCCAGGGCGGTCTGACTAATGAAAAACTGTTTTTT

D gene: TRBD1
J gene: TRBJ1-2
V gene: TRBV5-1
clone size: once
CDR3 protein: CASSLQTGGDYGYTF
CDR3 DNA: TGCGCCAGCAGCCTACAGACAGGGGGGGACTATGGCTACACCTTC

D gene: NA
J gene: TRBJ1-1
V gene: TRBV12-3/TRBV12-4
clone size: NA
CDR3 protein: CASSFGQNTEAFF
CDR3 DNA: TGTGCCAGCAGTTTCGGACAGAACACTGAAGCTTTCTTT

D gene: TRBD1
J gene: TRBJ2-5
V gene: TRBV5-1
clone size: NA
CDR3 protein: CASSLGQGNWETQYF
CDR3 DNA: TGCGCCAGCAGCTTGGGACAGGGAAATTGGGAGACCCAGTACTTC

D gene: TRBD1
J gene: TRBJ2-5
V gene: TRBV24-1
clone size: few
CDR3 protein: CATSDSKGAWETQYF
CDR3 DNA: TGTGCCACCAGTGACAGCAAGGGGGCCTGGGAGACCCAGTACTTC

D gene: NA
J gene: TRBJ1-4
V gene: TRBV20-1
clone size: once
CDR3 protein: CSASDSVSTNEKLFF
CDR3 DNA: TGCAGTGCTAGTGATTCCGTCTCAACTAATGAAAAACTGTTTTTT

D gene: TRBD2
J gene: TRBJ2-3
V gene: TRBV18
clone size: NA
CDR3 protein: CASSPPYAERGSTDTQYF
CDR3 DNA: TGTGCCAGCTCACCACCGTATGCCGAGCGGGGAAGCACAGATACGCAGTATTTT

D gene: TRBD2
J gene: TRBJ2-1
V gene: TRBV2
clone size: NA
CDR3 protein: CASSDSGASYNEQFF
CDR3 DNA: TGTGCCAGCAGTGATAGCGGGGCCTCCTACAATGAGCAGTTCTTC

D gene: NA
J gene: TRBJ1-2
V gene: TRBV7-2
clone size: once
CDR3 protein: CASSLGGLNYGYTF
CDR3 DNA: TGTGCCAGCAGCTTAGGGGGGCTGAACTATGGCTACACCTTC

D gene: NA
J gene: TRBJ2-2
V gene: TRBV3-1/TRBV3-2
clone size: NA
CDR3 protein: CASSQRAGVLTGELFF
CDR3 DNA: TGTGCCAGCAGCCAGAGGGCAGGGGTATTAACCGGGGAGCTGTTTTTT

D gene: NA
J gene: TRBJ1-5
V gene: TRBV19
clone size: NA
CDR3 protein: CASSMTVDQPQHF
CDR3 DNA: TGTGCCAGTAGTATGACAGTTGATCAGCCCCAGCATTTT

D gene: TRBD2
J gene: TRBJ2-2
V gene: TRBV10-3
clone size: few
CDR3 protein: CATQTSGSTGELFF
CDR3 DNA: TGTGCCACCCAGACTAGCGGGAGTACCGGGGAGCTGTTTTTT

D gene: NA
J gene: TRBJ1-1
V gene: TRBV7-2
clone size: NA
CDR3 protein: CASSLNWGGTEAFF
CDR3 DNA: TGTGCCAGCAGCTTAAATTGGGGGGGCACTGAAGCTTTCTTT

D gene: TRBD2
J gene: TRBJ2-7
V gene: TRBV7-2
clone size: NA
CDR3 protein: CASSLLLTGGEQYF
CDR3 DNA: TGTGCCAGCAGCCTCCTTTTGACGGGAGGTGAGCAGTACTTC

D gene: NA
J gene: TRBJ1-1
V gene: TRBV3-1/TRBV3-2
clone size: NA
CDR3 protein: CASSQDWVAVNTEAFF
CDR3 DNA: TGTGCCAGCAGCCAAGATTGGGTTGCGGTGAACACTGAAGCTTTCTTT

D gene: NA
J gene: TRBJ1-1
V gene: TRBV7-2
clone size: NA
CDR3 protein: CASSLVPGNTEAFF
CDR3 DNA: TGTGCCAGCAGCTTAGTACCAGGGAACACTGAAGCTTTCTTT

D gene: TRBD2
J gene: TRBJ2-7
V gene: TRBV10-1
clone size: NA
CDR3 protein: CASSPSGTYEQYF
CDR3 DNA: TGCGCCAGCAGCCCTAGCGGCACCTACGAGCAGTACTTC

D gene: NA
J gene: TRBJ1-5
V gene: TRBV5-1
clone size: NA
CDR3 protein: CASSLSGEENQPQHF
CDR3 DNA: TGCGCCAGCAGCTTATCCGGGGAAGAAAATCAGCCCCAGCATTTT

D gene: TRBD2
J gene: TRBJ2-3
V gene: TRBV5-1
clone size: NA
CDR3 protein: CASSLEGRGGTDTQYF
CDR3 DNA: TGCGCCAGCAGCTTGGAGGGGCGGGGGGGCACAGATACGCAGTATTTT

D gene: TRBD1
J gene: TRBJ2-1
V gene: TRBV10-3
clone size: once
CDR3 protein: CAISQTGVSSYNEQFF
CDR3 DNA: TGTGCCATCAGCCAAACAGGGGTCAGCTCCTACAATGAGCAGTTCTTC

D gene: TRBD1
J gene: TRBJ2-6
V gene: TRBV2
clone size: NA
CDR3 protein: CASSMTGDGANVLTF
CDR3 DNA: TGTGCCAGCAGTATGACAGGGGACGGGGCCAACGTCCTGACTTTC

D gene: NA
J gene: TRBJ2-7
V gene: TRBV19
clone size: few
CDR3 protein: CASRGTGYYEQYF
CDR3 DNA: TGTGCCAGTAGGGGTACAGGGTACTACGAGCAGTACTTC

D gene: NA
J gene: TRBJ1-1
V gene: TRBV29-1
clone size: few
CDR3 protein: CSVEEARVNTEAFF
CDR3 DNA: TGCAGCGTTGAAGAGGCCAGGGTGAACACTGAAGCTTTCTTT

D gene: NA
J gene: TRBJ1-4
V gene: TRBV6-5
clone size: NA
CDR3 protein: CASRSLTRRDEKLFF
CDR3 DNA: TGTGCCAGCAGATCTTTGACGCGGCGGGATGAAAAACTGTTTTTT

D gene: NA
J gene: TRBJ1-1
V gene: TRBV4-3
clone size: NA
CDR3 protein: CASSQDWQGATEAFF
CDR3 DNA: TGCGCCAGCAGCCAAGATTGGCAGGGTGCCACTGAAGCTTTCTTT

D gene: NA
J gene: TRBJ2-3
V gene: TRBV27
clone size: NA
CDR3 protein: CASSLTQYSTDTQYF
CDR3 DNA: TGTGCCAGCAGTTTAACACAGTATAGCACAGATACGCAGTATTTT

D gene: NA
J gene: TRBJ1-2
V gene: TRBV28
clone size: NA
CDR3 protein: CASSPAQEGSAGGYTF
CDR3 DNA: TGTGCCAGCAGTCCCGCTCAGGAGGGGTCGGCGGGGGGCTACACCTTC

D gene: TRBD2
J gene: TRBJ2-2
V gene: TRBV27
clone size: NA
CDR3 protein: CASSFLAGGGELFF
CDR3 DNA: TGTGCCAGCAGTTTTCTGGCGGGAGGTGGGGAGCTGTTTTTT

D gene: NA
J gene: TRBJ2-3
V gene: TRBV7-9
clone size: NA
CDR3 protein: CASSLTGGTDTQYF
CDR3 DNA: TGTGCCAGCAGCTTGACAGGCGGCACAGATACGCAGTATTTT

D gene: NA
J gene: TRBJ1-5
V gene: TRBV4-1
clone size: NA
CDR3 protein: CASSHSREDNQPQHF
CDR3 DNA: TGCGCCAGCAGCCATAGCAGGGAGGACAATCAGCCCCAGCATTTT

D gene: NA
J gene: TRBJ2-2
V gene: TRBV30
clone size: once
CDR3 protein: CAWSVGTASGELFF
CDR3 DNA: TGTGCCTGGAGCGTCGGGACTGCCAGTGGGGAGCTGTTTTTT

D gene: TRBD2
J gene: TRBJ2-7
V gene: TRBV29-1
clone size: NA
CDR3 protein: CSVEFRNSGGLRSYEQYF
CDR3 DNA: TGCAGCGTTGAATTCCGCAATAGCGGGGGGCTACGCTCCTACGAGCAGTACTTC

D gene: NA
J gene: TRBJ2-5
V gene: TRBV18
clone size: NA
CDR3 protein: CASSQSSSQQETQYF
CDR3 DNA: TGTGCCAGCTCACAGAGCTCTAGCCAGCAAGAGACCCAGTACTTC

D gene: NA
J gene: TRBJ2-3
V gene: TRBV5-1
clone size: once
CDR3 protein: CASSLLWGGTDTQYF
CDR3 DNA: TGCGCCAGCAGCTTGCTTTGGGGCGGCACAGATACGCAGTATTTT

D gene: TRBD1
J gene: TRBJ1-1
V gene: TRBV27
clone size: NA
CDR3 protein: CASSRGTEIPMNTEAFF
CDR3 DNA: TGTGCCAGCAGTCGAGGGACAGAAATCCCTATGAACACTGAAGCTTTCTTT

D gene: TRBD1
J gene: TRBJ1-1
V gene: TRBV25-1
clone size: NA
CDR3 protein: CASSGLTRQGANTEAFF
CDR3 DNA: TGTGCCAGCAGTGGGTTAACTAGACAGGGGGCCAACACTGAAGCTTTCTTT

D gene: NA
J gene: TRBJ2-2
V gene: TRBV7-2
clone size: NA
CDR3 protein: CASSRNGGENTGELFF
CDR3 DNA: TGTGCCAGCAGTAGAAATGGAGGGGAGAACACCGGGGAGCTGTTTTTT

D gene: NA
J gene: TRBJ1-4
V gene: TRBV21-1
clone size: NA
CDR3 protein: CASSKIPRWSTNEKLFF
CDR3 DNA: TGTGCCAGCAGCAAAATACCTCGGTGGTCAACTAATGAAAAACTGTTTTTT

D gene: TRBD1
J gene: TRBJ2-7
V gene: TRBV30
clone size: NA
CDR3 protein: CAWNIGTETYEQYF
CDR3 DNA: TGTGCCTGGAATATCGGGACAGAAACCTACGAGCAGTACTTC

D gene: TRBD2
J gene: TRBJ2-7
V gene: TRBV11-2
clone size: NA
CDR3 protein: CASSYRLASTYEQYF
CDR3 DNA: TGTGCCAGCAGCTACAGACTAGCGAGTACCTACGAGCAGTACTTC

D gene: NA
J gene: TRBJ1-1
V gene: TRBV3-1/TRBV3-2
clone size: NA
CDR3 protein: CASSQVGRRHAEAFF
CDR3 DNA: TGTGCCAGCAGCCAAGTGGGCAGGAGGCACGCTGAAGCTTTCTTT

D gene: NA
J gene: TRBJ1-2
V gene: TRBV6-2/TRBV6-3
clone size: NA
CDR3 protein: CASSRLSEMNGYTF
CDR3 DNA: TGTGCCAGCAGCCGACTCAGCGAAATGAATGGCTACACCTTC

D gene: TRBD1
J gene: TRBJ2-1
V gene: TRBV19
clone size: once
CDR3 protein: CASSIMTGGYNEQFF
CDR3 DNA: TGTGCCAGTAGTATCATGACAGGGGGGTACAATGAGCAGTTCTTC

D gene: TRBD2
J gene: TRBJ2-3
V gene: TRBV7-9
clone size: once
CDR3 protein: CASSLAPSGGPQDTQYF
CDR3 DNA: TGTGCCAGCAGCTTAGCTCCTAGCGGGGGCCCACAGGATACGCAGTATTTT

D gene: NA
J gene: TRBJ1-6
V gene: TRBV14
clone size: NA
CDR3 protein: CASSPTAYNSPLHF
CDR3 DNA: TGTGCCAGCAGCCCCACAGCCTATAATTCACCCCTCCACTTT

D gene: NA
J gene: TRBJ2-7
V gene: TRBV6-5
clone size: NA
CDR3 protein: CASSYGAGYYEQYF
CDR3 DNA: TGTGCCAGCAGTTACGGGGCAGGTTACTACGAGCAGTACTTC

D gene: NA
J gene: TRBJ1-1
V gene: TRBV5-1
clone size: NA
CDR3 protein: CASSRLAEGEAFF
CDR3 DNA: TGCGCCAGCAGCCGACTTGCGGAGGGTGAAGCTTTCTTT

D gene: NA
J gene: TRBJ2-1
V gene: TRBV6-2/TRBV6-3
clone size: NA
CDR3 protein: CASSYFIGAGYNEQFF
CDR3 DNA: TGTGCCAGCAGTTATTTCATCGGTGCGGGTTACAATGAGCAGTTCTTC